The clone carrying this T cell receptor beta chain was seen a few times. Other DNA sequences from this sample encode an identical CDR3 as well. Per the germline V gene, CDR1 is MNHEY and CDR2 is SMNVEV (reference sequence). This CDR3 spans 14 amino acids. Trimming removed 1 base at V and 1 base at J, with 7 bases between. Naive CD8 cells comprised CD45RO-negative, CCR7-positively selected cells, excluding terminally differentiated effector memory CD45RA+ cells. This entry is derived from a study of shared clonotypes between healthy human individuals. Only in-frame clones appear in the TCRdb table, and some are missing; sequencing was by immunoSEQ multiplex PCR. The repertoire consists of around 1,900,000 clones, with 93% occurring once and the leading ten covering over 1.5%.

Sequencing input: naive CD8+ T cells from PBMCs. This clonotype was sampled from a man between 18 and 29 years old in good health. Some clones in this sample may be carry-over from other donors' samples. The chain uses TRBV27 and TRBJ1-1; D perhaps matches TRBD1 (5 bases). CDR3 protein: CASSLLQGNTEAFF. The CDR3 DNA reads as TGTGCCAGCAGTTTATTGCAGGGGAACACTGAAGCTTTCTTT.